These 20 T cell receptor beta chains were all obtained from the same sample, sequenced in a study of blood T cell repertoires in COVID-19. Profiling relied on immunoSEQ multiplex PCR, and the TCRdb table lists in-frame clones only, not all of them. The sample yields approximately 62,000 clones, about 87% seen once. Sequencing was carried out using peripheral blood. Source of these receptors: a man in his 60s with acute or convalescent COVID-19.

The V and J genes are TRBV7-9 and TRBJ2-3; D might be TRBD2 (5 bases). The CDR3 is 15 residues long. CDR1 is SEHNR, CDR2 FQNEAQ, per germline (reference sequence). V lost 2 bases to trimming and J lost 0 bases, with 9 bases between them. The CDR3 coding sequence is TGTGCCAGCAGCTTATTCGCGGGTAGCACAGATACGCAGTATTTT. Its protein product is CASSLFAGSTDTQYF.

The gene calls are TRBV15 and TRBJ2-5, with TRBD2 identical over 13 bases. V lost 0 bases and J lost 4; bases outside the gene matches: 5. There are 17 residues in the CDR3. In germline, CDR1 is LNHNV, CDR2 YYDKDF (reference sequence). The CDR3 DNA reads as TGTGCCACCAGCAGAGAACTAGCGGGAGGGGATGCAGAGACCCAGTACTTC. Amino acids: CATSRELAGGDAETQYF.

The chain links TRBV7-6 to TRBJ1-2, with a weak D call TRBD1 (6 bases). V dropped 1 base and J dropped 3 bases, with 12 bases sitting between them. The germline CDR1 and CDR2 sequences are SGHVS and FNYEAQ. The CDR3 contains 15 residues. As DNA, the CDR3 is TGTGCCAGCAGCTTAGAGACAGGCGCATACTATGGCTACACCTTC. It yields the protein CASSLETGAYYGYTF.

This clone showed up just a few times. The chain carries TRBV7-2 and TRBJ2-7; tentative D call: TRBD2 (5 bases). With 2 bases removed from V and 0 bases from J, the gap between germline ends came to 11 bases. The CDR3 sequence is 15 residues long. Germline lookup yields CDR1 SGHTA and CDR2 FQGNSA. CDR3 in DNA: TGTGCCAGCAGCTTAAACTCGGGAAGCTCCTACGAGCAGTACTTC. Translated, it gives CASSLNSGSSYEQYF.

The rearrangement links TRBV4-3 to TRBJ2-4, with 8 bases aligning to TRBD2. The germline V gene encodes CDR1 LGHNA and CDR2 YSLEER. The length of the CDR3 is 17 residues. V lost 3 bases and J lost 3; bases outside the gene matches: 10. The CDR3 coding sequence is TGCGCCAGCAGCCAGGGTACTAGCGGAGCCCTCAAAAACATTCAGTACTTC. Translating it yields CASSQGTSGALKNIQYF.

The V call is TRBV28, the J call TRBJ2-7; 14 positions agree with TRBD2. The CDR3 contains 16 residues. The germline gives CDR1 MDHEN, CDR2 SYDVKM. The ends lost 2 bases at V and 7 bases at J; junction bases unmatched: 7. CDR3 residues: CASSLAGTSGGWEQYF. The DNA of the CDR3 is TGTGCCAGCAGTTTAGCCGGGACTAGCGGGGGCTGGGAGCAGTACTTC.

This clone has a single count. The rearrangement joins TRBV11-3 to TRBJ2-1; possible D gene TRBD2, 6 bases. Germline V gene lookup returns CDR1 SGHNT and CDR2 YENEEA. Trimming cost V 0 bases and J 3 bases, with 9 bases left between them. The CDR3 spans 15 residues. This CDR3 reads CASSLEGGNYNEQFF. As DNA, the CDR3 is TGTGCCAGCAGCTTAGAAGGCGGGAACTACAATGAGCAGTTCTTC.

This clone was detected only once. V usage is TRBV27 and J usage is TRBJ1-4; 10 bases match TRBD1. The ends lost 5 bases at V and 8 bases at J; junction bases unmatched: 5. The germline gives CDR1 MNHEY, CDR2 SMNVEV (reference sequence). The CDR3 extends over 14 amino acids. The CDR3 protein is CASSIDRGQEKLFF. The CDR3 nucleotides are TGTGCCAGCAGTATCGACAGGGGGCAGGAAAAACTGTTTTTT.

V gene TRBV29-1 combines with J gene TRBJ2-7, with 13 bases matching TRBD2. V dropped 6 bases and J dropped 5; count of bases not matched to a gene: 4. The CDR3 totals 13 residues. CDR1 SQVTM and CDR2 ANQGSEA come from the germline V gene. The CDR3 DNA follows: TGCAGCGTAGGGACTAGCGGGATAAACGAGCAGTACTTC. This encodes CSVGTSGINEQYF.

This chain joins TRBV7-3 and TRBJ2-2; D is undetermined. Germline V CDR1 and CDR2: SGHTA, FQGTGA. The germline V and J ends were trimmed by 4 bases and 7 bases, with 13 bases remaining between them. The CDR3 covers 14 residues. DNA of the CDR3: TGTGCCAGCAGCTCCTCTTCCGTCCTCGGGGAGCTGTTTTTT. Residues: CASSSSSVLGELFF.

The V gene is TRBV7-2, the J gene TRBJ1-3; tentative D call: TRBD1 (6 bases). The ends were cut back, 5 bases at V and 0 bases at J, with 8 bases in the middle. Germline V gene sequence: CDR1 SGHTA, CDR2 FQGNSA. CDR3 length: 14 amino acids. The DNA of the CDR3 is TGTGCCAGCAGCCGGGACAACTCTGGAAACACCATATATTTT. Translated: CASSRDNSGNTIYF. Complete variable domain (other parts from reference TRBV7-2 and TRBJ1-3): GAGVSQSPSNKVTEKGKDVELRCDPISGHTALYWYRQSLGQGLEFLIYFQGNSAPDKSGLPSDRFSAERTGGSVSTLTIQRTQQEDSAVYLCASSRDNSGNTIYFGEGSWLTVV.

The V and J genes are TRBV9 and TRBJ1-1; D is possibly TRBD1 (5 bases). The CDR3 loop spans 15 amino acids. Trimming left V 0 bases short and J 0 bases short, with 9 bases between. The germline gives CDR1 SGDLS, CDR2 YYNGEE. CDR3 sequence reads: CASSVETVMNTEAFF. In DNA, the CDR3 is TGTGCCAGCAGCGTAGAGACAGTCATGAACACTGAAGCTTTCTTT.

V and J are TRBV6-6 and TRBJ2-3; TRBD1 matches at 7 bases. Trimming cost V 6 bases and J 0 bases; bases outside gene matches: 3. The CDR3 consists of 14 residues. Germline V CDR1 and CDR2: MNHNY, SVGAGI (reference sequence). CDR3 in DNA: TGTGCCAGCAGCTGGGACAGAAGCACAGATACGCAGTATTTT. As protein: CASSWDRSTDTQYF.

In this sample, this clone turned up once. The rearrangement links TRBV4-3 to TRBJ2-7, with 9 positions matching TRBD2. The germline V gene has CDR1 LGHNA and CDR2 YSLEER. Losses at the gene ends were 2 bases for V and 5 bases for J; bases not matched to a gene: 7. CDR3 size: 15 residues. The CDR3 protein is CASSQFSGLANEQYF. CDR3 sequence (DNA): TGCGCCAGCAGCCAATTTAGCGGACTAGCGAACGAGCAGTACTTC.

V usage is TRBV6-6 and J usage is TRBJ1-2; a possible D gene is TRBD1 (6 bases). Germline V CDR1 and CDR2: MNHNY, SVGAGI (reference sequence). The CDR3 sequence is 12 residues long. The V and J ends lost 7 bases and 7 bases respectively, with 13 bases between them. The CDR3 sequence is CASTLQGGGYTF. The CDR3 DNA is TGTGCCAGCACTCTACAGGGCGGTGGCTACACCTTC.

The rearrangement links TRBV20-1 to TRBJ2-3; 8 nucleotides match TRBD2. Germline CDR1 is DFQATT and CDR2 is SNEGSKA (reference sequence). The CDR3 totals 15 residues. V was clipped by 3 bases and J by 2 bases; unmatched bases: 7. CDR3 nucleotide sequence: TGCAGTGCTAGTCGGGAGCGGGGGACCACAGATACGCAGTATTTT. Its protein product is CSASRERGTTDTQYF.

The V and J genes are TRBV24-1 and TRBJ1-2, with TRBD1 matching 7 bases. The length of the CDR3 is 16 residues. Germline V gene lookup returns CDR1 KGHDR and CDR2 SFDVKD. Losses at the gene ends were 1 base for V and 5 bases for J; bases not matched to a gene: 9. CDR3 in amino acids: CATSDFSAGGGYGYTF. The CDR3 DNA sequence: TGTGCCACCAGTGATTTCTCGGCAGGGGGAGGATATGGCTACACCTTC.

There are a few counts of this clone. The V and J genes are TRBV4-1 and TRBJ1-5, with TRBD1 matching over 9 bases. The V segment lost 0 bases and the J segment 1 base; nucleotides outside the gene matches: 7. The germline V gene encodes CDR1 MGHRA and CDR2 YSYEKL. This CDR3 is built from 18 residues. The CDR3 protein is CASSQDQVGQGSNQPQHF. The CDR3 bases are TGCGCCAGCAGCCAAGATCAGGTTGGACAGGGGAGCAATCAGCCCCAGCATTTT.

The chain combines TRBV20-1 with TRBJ1-6; the D is unclear. Deletions cut 3 bases from V and 6 bases from J, with 18 bases between. This CDR3 is built from 16 residues. CDR1 and CDR2 (germline): DFQATT, SNEGSKA (reference sequence). The CDR3 nucleotides are TGCAGTGCTAGTAGGGATCCGGGAATCTTTAATTCACCCCTCCACTTT. It yields the protein CSASRDPGIFNSPLHF.

This sequence joins TRBV11-3 and TRBJ1-6; TRBD1 agrees at 7 bases. The V segment lost 5 bases and the J segment 17 bases; nucleotides outside the gene matches: 9. The CDR3 runs to 12 residues. Germline CDR1 and CDR2: SGHNT and YENEEA. The CDR3 DNA sequence: TGTGCCAGCAGCACCAGACAGGGTGGAGTCCACTTT. Translating it yields CASSTRQGGVHF.